Listed below are T cell receptor beta chains from one sample, sequenced in a study of T cells in Graves' hyperthyroidism and ophthalmopathy. TCRdb re-derived calls from the multiplex PCR reads in MiXCR, one entry per CDR3 protein. The sample has about 400,000 distinct CDR3 sequences, more than 12% seen once. The sequenced sample consisted of blood. The source of these receptors is a woman in her 30s with Graves' ophthalmopathy. Both conserved end residues are part of each CDR3. The order of the fields is D gene, clone size, J gene, V gene, CDR3 DNA, CDR3 protein. The D gene is left open where the match is weak. Size values are once, few and many counts, or a class for expanded clones, and some rows have none.

d_call: TRBD1; clone_size: NA; j_call: TRBJ2-7; v_call: TRBV7-9; cdr3_nt: TGTGCCAGCAGCCGCGGACAGGCGAACTCCTACGAGCAGTACTTC; cdr3_aa: CASSRGQANSYEQYF
d_call: TRBD2; clone_size: few; j_call: TRBJ2-2; v_call: TRBV10-1; cdr3_nt: TGCGCCAGCAGCGAAACGATAGCGGGGGGCCACGGGGAGCTGTTTTTT; cdr3_aa: CASSETIAGGHGELFF
d_call: NA; clone_size: many; j_call: TRBJ2-1; v_call: TRBV6-2/TRBV6-3; cdr3_nt: TGTGCCAGCAGTTACCCGTCCCGGGGGGCGCGGAGTGAGCAGTTCTTC; cdr3_aa: CASSYPSRGARSEQFF
d_call: TRBD1; clone_size: many; j_call: TRBJ1-6; v_call: TRBV6-5; cdr3_nt: TGTGCCAGCAGTTACTCGACAGGGGGGGACTCACCCCTCCACTTT; cdr3_aa: CASSYSTGGDSPLHF
d_call: NA; clone_size: NA; j_call: TRBJ1-1; v_call: TRBV6-6; cdr3_nt: TGTGCCAGCAGTTACTCGGGGGTTAGCTGGACTGAAGCTTTCTTT; cdr3_aa: CASSYSGVSWTEAFF
d_call: NA; clone_size: many; j_call: TRBJ2-2; v_call: TRBV18; cdr3_nt: TGTGCCAGCTCACCGCTACTTGGGACCGGGGAGCTGTTTTTT; cdr3_aa: CASSPLLGTGELFF
d_call: TRBD1; clone_size: many; j_call: TRBJ1-5; v_call: TRBV20-1; cdr3_nt: TGCAGTGCTAGAGATTGGGGACAGGGCAATCAGCCCCAGCATTTT; cdr3_aa: CSARDWGQGNQPQHF
d_call: NA; clone_size: NA; j_call: TRBJ2-7; v_call: TRBV6-1; cdr3_nt: TGTGCCAGCAGCCCGCTCCACGAGCAGTACTTC; cdr3_aa: CASSPLHEQYF
d_call: TRBD1; clone_size: many; j_call: TRBJ2-2; v_call: TRBV7-6; cdr3_nt: TGTGCCAGCAGCTCGGTCTACAGGGGGTTCGGGGAGCTGTTTTTT; cdr3_aa: CASSSVYRGFGELFF
d_call: TRBD2; clone_size: NA; j_call: TRBJ2-1; v_call: TRBV11-2; cdr3_nt: TGTGCCAGCAGCCCCCTGTGGACTAGCGGGAGGGCCGGTTATGATCAGTTCTTC; cdr3_aa: CASSPLWTSGRAGYDQFF
d_call: NA; clone_size: NA; j_call: TRBJ1-4; v_call: TRBV4-2; cdr3_nt: TGTGCCAGCAGCCAAGATGCCTGGCGAATTGGCGAAAAACTGTTTTTT; cdr3_aa: CASSQDAWRIGEKLFF
d_call: NA; clone_size: few; j_call: TRBJ2-7; v_call: TRBV2; cdr3_nt: TGTGCCAGCGCTGACTCCAGCTCCTACGAGCAGTACTTC; cdr3_aa: CASADSSSYEQYF
d_call: NA; clone_size: many; j_call: TRBJ2-1; v_call: TRBV6-1; cdr3_nt: TGTGCCAGCACAATGAGCTCCTACAATGAGCAGTTCTTC; cdr3_aa: CASTMSSYNEQFF
d_call: NA; clone_size: many; j_call: TRBJ1-1; v_call: TRBV29-1; cdr3_nt: TGCAGCGTTGAAGTAGGGGCCGGCACTGAAGCTTTCTTT; cdr3_aa: CSVEVGAGTEAFF
d_call: NA; clone_size: many; j_call: TRBJ1-5; v_call: TRBV28; cdr3_nt: TGTGCCAGCAGTTTAGACGGATCTCGGCCCCAGCATTTT; cdr3_aa: CASSLDGSRPQHF
d_call: NA; clone_size: few; j_call: TRBJ1-2; v_call: TRBV19; cdr3_nt: TGTGCCAGTAGTATTTTGGAGGGGATCTATGGCTACACCTTC; cdr3_aa: CASSILEGIYGYTF
d_call: TRBD2; clone_size: few; j_call: TRBJ2-1; v_call: TRBV9; cdr3_nt: TGTGCCAGTGGGGTAGTGGGGGGGTCCTACAATGAGCAGTTCTTC; cdr3_aa: CASGVVGGSYNEQFF
d_call: NA; clone_size: NA; j_call: TRBJ2-7; v_call: TRBV24-1; cdr3_nt: TGTGCCACCAGTGATTCCAGACAGGCCAAGTACGAGCAGTACTTC; cdr3_aa: CATSDSRQAKYEQYF
d_call: NA; clone_size: few; j_call: TRBJ1-5; v_call: TRBV6-1; cdr3_nt: TGTGCCAGCAGTGATCCCGGACCTAGCAATCAGCCCCAGCATTTT; cdr3_aa: CASSDPGPSNQPQHF
d_call: NA; clone_size: many; j_call: TRBJ2-7; v_call: TRBV7-2; cdr3_nt: TGTGCCAGCAGCCCCGAGTTCGAGCAGTACTTC; cdr3_aa: CASSPEFEQYF
d_call: NA; clone_size: NA; j_call: TRBJ1-3; v_call: TRBV7-9; cdr3_nt: TGTGCCAGCAGCCCCGGGGTCCGGGACATCAAAGGACCTGGAAACACCATATATTTT; cdr3_aa: CASSPGVRDIKGPGNTIYF
d_call: TRBD2; clone_size: NA; j_call: TRBJ2-7; v_call: TRBV28; cdr3_nt: TGTGCCAGCAGTTTAGGGACTACATACTACGAGCAGTACTTC; cdr3_aa: CASSLGTTYYEQYF
d_call: TRBD2; clone_size: NA; j_call: TRBJ2-1; v_call: TRBV19; cdr3_nt: TGTGCCAGTAGTCTAAGCGCCGGCGGACTAGCGGAGTACAATGAGCAGTTCTTC; cdr3_aa: CASSLSAGGLAEYNEQFF
d_call: NA; clone_size: many; j_call: TRBJ1-2; v_call: TRBV7-9; cdr3_nt: TGTGCCAGCAGCTTACTGGGGACAAACACCTATGGCTACACCTTC; cdr3_aa: CASSLLGTNTYGYTF
d_call: NA; clone_size: many; j_call: TRBJ1-4; v_call: TRBV28; cdr3_nt: TGTGCCAGCATCGAGGAGGGGTCGAATGAAAAACTGTTTTTT; cdr3_aa: CASIEEGSNEKLFF
d_call: NA; clone_size: few; j_call: TRBJ1-5; v_call: TRBV11-2; cdr3_nt: TGTGCCAGCAGCTTAGGGGCGGGTCGCCAGCCCCAGCATTTT; cdr3_aa: CASSLGAGRQPQHF
d_call: TRBD1; clone_size: many; j_call: TRBJ1-2; v_call: TRBV6-1; cdr3_nt: TGTGCCGGACGACAGGGCCCACGCTATGGCTACACCTTC; cdr3_aa: CAGRQGPRYGYTF